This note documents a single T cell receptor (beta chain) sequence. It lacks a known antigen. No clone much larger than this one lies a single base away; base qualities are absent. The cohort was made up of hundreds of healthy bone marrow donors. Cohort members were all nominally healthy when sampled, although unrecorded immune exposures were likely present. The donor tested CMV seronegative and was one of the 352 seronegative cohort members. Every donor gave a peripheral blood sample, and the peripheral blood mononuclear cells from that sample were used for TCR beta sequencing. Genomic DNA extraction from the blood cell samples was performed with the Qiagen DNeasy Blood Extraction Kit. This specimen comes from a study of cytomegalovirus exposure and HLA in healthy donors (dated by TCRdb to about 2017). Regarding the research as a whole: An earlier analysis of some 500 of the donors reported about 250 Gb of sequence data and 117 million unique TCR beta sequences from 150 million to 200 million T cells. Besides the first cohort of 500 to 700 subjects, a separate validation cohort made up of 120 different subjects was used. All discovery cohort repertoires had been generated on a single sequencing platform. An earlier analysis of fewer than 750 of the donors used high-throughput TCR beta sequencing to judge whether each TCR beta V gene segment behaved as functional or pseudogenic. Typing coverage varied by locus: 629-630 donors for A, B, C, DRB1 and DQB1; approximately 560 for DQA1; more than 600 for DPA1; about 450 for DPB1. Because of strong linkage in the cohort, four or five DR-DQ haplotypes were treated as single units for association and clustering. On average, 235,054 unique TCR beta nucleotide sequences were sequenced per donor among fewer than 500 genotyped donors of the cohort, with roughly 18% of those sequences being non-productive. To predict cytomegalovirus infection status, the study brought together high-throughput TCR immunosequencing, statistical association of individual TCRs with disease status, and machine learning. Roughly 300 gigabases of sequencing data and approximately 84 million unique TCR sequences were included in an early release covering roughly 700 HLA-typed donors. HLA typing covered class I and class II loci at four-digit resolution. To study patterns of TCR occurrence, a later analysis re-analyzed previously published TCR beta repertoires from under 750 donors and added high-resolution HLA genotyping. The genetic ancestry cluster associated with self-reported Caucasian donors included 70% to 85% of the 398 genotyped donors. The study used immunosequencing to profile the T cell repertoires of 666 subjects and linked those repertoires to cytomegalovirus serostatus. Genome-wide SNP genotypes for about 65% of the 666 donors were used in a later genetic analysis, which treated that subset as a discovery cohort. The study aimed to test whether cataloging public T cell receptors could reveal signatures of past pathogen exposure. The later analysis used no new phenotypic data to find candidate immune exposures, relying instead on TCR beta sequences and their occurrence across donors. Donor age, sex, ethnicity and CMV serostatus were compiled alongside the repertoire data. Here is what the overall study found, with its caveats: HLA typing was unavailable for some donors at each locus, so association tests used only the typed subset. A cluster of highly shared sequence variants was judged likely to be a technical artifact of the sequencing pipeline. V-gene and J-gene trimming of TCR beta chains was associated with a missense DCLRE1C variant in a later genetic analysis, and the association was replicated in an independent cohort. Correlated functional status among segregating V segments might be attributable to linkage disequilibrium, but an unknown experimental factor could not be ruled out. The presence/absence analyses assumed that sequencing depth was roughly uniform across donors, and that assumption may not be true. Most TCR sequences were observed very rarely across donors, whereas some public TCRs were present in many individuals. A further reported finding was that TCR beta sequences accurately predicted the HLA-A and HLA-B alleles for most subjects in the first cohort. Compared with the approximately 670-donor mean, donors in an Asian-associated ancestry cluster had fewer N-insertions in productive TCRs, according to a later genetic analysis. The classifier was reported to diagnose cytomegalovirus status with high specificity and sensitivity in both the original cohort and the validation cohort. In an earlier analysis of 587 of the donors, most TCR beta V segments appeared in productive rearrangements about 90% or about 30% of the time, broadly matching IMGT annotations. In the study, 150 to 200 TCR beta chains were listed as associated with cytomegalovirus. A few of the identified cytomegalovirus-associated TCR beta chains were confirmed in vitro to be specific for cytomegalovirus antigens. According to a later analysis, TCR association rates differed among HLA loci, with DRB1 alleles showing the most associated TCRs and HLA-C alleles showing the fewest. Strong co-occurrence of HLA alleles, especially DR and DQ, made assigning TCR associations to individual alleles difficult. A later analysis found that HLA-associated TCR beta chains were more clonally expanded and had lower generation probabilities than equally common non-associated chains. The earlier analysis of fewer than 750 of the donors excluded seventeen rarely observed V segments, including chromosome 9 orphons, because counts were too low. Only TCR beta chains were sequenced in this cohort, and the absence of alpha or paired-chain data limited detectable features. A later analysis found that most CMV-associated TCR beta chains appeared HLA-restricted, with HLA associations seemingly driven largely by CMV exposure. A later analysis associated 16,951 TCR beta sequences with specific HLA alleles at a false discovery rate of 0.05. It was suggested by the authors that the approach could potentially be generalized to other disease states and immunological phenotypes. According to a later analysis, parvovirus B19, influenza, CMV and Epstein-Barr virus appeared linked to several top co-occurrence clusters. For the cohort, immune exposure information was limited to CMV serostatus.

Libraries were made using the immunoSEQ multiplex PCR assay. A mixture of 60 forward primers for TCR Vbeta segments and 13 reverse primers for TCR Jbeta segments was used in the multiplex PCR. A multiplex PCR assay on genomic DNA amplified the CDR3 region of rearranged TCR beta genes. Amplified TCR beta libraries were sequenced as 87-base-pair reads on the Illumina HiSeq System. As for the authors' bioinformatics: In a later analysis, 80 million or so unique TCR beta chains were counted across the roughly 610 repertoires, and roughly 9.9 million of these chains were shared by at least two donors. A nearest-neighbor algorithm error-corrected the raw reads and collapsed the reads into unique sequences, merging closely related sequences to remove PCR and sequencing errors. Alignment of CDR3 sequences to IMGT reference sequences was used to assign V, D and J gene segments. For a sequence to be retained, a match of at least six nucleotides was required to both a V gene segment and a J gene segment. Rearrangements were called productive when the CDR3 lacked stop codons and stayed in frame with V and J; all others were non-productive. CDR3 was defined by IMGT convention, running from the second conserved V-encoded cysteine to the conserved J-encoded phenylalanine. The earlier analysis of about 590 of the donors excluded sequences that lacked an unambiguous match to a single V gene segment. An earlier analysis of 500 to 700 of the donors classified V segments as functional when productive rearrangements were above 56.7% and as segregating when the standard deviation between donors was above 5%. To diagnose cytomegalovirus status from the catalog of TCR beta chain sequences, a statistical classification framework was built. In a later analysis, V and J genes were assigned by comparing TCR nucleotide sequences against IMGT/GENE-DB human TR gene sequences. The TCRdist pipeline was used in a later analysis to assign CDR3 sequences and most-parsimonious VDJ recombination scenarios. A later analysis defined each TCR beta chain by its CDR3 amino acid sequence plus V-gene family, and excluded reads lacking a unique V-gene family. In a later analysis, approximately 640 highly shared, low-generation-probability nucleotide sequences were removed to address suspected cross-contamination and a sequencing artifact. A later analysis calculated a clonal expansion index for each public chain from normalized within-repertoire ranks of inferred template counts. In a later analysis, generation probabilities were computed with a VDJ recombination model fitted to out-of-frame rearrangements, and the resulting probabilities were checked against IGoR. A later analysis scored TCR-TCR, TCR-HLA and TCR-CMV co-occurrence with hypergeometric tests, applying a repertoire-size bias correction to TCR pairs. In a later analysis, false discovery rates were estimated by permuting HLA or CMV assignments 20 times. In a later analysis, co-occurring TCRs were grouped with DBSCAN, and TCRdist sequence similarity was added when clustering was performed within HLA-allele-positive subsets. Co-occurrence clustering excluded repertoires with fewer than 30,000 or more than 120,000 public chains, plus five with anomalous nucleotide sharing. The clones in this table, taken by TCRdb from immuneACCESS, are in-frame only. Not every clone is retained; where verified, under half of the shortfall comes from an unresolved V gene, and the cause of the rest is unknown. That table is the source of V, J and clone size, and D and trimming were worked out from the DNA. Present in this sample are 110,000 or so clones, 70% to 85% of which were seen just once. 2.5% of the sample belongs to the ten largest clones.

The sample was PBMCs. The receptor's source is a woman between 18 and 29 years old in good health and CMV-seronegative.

The sequence in DNA is TGCGCCAGCAGCCCGCGGACAGGGGCCACCTCCTATTCTGGGGCCAACGTCCTGACTTTC. It is translated as CASSPRTGATSYSGANVLTF. Here the chain combines TRBV5-1 and TRBJ2-6; TRBD1 fits 9 bases in the junction. The CDR3 has 20 amino acids, counting the end cysteine and phenylalanine. Kept here is only the CDR3 DNA, which spans 60 bases and is read in frame from base 1. The junction shows trimming of 4 bases on V and 1 base on J, and the gene matches do not reach 15 bases of it. The CDR1 and CDR2 encoded by the germline V gene are SGHRS and YFSETQ. Reference TRBV5-1 and TRBJ2-6 genes cover what lies past the CDR3, so the full variable domain is KAGVTQTPRYLIKTRGQQVTLSCSPISGHRSVSWYQQTPGQGLQFLFEYFSETQRNKGNFPGRFSGRQFSNSRSEMNVSTLELGDSALYLCASSPRTGATSYSGANVLTFGAGSRLTVL.